This T cell receptor beta chain emerged from a study of blood T cell repertoires in COVID-19. Study details: Researchers got acute and convalescent COVID-19 samples from the United States, Italy and Spain. Sources were T cells, B-cell-depleted T cells, or PBMCs; the material itself was cDNA or gDNA.

TCRdb's copy holds only in-frame clones and misses some; the assay was immunoSEQ multiplex PCR. The sample contains tens of thousands of clones, around 90% of which appear only once. Trimming removed 7 bases at V and 4 bases at J, with 16 bases between. CDR3 size: 14 residues. Germline values: CDR1 SQVTM, CDR2 ANQGSEA. Specimen: peripheral blood. The rearrangement joins TRBV29-1 to TRBJ1-4, with D perhaps matching TRBD1 (5 bases). The sequence was obtained from a man aged 45-65 years with active COVID-19. This CDR3 reads CSGRGGRYNEKLFF. The CDR3 DNA is TGCAGCGGGAGGGGCGGTCGTTATAATGAAAAACTGTTTTTT.